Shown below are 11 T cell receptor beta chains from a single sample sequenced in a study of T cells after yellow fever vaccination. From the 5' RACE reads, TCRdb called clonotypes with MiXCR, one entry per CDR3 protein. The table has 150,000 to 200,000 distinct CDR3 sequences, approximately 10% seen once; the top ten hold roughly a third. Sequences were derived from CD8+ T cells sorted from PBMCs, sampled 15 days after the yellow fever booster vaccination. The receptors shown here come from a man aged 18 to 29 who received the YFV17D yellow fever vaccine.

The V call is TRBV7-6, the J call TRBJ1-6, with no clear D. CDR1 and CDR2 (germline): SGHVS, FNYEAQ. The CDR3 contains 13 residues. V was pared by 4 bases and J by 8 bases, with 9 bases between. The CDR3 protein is CASSSGPYSPLHF. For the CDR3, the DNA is TGTGCCAGCAGCTCCGGACCTTATTCACCCCTCCACTTT.

The CDR3 bases are TGTGCCAGCAGCTGGGGACAGGGGTTTTGCAATCAGCCCCAGCATTTT. It is translated as CASSWGQGFCNQPQHF. This chain joins TRBV11-3 and TRBJ1-5; 10 bases agree with TRBD1. J was trimmed by 2 bases and V by 4 bases; bases with no gene match: 5. The CDR3 length is 16 residues. Per germline, CDR1 SGHNT and CDR2 YENEEA.

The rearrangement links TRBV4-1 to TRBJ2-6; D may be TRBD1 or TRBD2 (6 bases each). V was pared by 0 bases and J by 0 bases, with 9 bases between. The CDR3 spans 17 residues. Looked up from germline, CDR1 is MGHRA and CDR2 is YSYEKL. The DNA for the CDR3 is TGCGCCAGCAGCCAAGAGGGGGGCGCCTCTGGGGCCAACGTCCTGACTTTC. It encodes CASSQEGGASGANVLTF.

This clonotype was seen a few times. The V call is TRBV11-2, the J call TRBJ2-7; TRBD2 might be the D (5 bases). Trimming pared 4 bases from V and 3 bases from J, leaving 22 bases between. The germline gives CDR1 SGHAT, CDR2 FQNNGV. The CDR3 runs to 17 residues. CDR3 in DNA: TGTGCCAGCAGCTCGGGGATGGGCCCATCTCCTAGCTACGAGCAGTACTTC. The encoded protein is CASSSGMGPSPSYEQYF.

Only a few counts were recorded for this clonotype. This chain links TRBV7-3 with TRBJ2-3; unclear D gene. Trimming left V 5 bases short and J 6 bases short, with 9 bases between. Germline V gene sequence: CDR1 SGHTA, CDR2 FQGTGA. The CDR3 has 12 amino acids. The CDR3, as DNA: TGTGCCAGCAGCGACCCCGGGGATACGCAGTATTTT. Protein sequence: CASSDPGDTQYF.

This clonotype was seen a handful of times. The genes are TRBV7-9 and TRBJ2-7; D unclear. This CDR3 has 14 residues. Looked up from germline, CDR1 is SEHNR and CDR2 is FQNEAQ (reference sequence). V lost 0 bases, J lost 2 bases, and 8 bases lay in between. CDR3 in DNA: TGTGCCAGCAGCTTAGCCTTCACCGCCTACGAGCAGTACGTC. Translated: CASSLAFTAYEQYV.

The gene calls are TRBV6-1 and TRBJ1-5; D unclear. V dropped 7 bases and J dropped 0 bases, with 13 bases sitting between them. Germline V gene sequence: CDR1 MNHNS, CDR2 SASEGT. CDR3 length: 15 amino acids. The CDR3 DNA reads TGTGCCAGCATTTGGACGGCTGATAGCAATCAGCCCCAGCATTTT. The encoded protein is CASIWTADSNQPQHF.

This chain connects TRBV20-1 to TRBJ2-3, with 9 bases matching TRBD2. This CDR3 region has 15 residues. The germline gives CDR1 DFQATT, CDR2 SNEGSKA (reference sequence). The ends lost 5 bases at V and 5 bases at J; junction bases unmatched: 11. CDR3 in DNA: TGCAGTGCTGTCGGCCGGCGGGGGGGAAGAGATACGCAGTATTTT. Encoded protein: CSAVGRRGGRDTQYF.

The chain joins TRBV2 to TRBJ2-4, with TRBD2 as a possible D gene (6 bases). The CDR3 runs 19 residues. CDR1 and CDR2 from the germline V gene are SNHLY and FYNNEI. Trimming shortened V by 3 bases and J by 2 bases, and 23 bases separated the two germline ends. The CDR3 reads CASSEYIGGAGTSKNIQYF. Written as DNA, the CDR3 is TGTGCCAGCAGTGAGTACATAGGAGGGGCTGGGACCTCCAAAAACATTCAGTACTTC.

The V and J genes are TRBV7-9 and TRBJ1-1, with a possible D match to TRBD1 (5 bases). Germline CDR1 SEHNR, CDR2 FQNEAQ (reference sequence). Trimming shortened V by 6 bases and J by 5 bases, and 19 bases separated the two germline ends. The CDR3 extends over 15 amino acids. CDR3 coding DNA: TGTGCCAGCAGTTACGTGACGGGCGGGGGTACTGAAGCTTTCTTT. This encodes CASSYVTGGGTEAFF.

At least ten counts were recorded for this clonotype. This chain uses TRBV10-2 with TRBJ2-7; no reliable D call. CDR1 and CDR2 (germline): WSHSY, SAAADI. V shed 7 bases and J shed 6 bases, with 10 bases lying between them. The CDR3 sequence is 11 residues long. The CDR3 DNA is TGCGCCAGCAAAAGGGTTGGCGAGCAGTACTTC. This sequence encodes CASKRVGEQYF.